The 9 T cell receptor beta chains given below trace back to one sample, sequenced in a study of OX40 agonist ivuxolimab in advanced cancers. The protocol was immunoSEQ multiplex PCR, while the TCRdb copy is restricted to in-frame clones and leaves out a portion. Of over 70,000 clones in the sample, approximately 94% were seen once. The sequencing used CD4+ or CD8+ T cells sorted from blood, collected in a trial of the OX40 agonist ivuxolimab. Receptors originate from an adult with an advanced solid tumor such as melanoma, head and neck, liver or kidney cancer.

V and J are TRBV7-9 and TRBJ2-3; D uncertain. Germline CDR1 reads SEHNR; CDR2 reads FQNEAQ (reference sequence). CDR3 length: 13 amino acids. The V end lost 2 bases, the J end lost 3 bases, and 6 bases lay between the germline ends. CDR3 DNA: TGTGCCAGCAGCTTATCAGATACAGATACGCAGTATTTT. Encoded protein: CASSLSDTDTQYF.

This clone was seen a few times. The chain carries TRBV30 and TRBJ1-1, with D possibly matching TRBD1 (6 bases). The CDR3 covers 16 residues. The V and J ends lost 4 bases and 0 bases respectively, with 18 bases between them. Germline V gene sequence: CDR1 GTSNPN, CDR2 SVGIG (reference sequence). The CDR3 sequence: CAWNGGQRFMNTEAFF. CDR3 in DNA: TGTGCCTGGAACGGTGGACAGCGGTTCATGAACACTGAAGCTTTCTTT.

The chain couples TRBV2 to TRBJ2-7; 7 bases map to TRBD1. This CDR3 comprises 13 residues. Trimming cost V 5 bases and J 4 bases; bases outside gene matches: 5. Germline V gene data show CDR1 as SNHLY and CDR2 as FYNNEI. DNA for the CDR3: TGTGCCAGCAGTTCCGGGACAGATTACGAGCAGTACTTC. This encodes CASSSGTDYEQYF.

V is TRBV27 and J is TRBJ2-7, with 10 bases matching TRBD1. CDR1 and CDR2 from the germline V gene are MNHEY and SMNVEV (reference sequence). V was clipped by 5 bases and J by 2 bases; unmatched bases: 6. The CDR3 loop spans 15 amino acids. The CDR3 sequence: CASSQTGGPTYEQYF. The DNA for the CDR3 is TGTGCCAGCAGTCAGACAGGGGGCCCTACCTACGAGCAGTACTTC.

This chain connects TRBV11-1 to TRBJ2-1, with 7 positions matching TRBD2. This CDR3 spans 17 amino acids. The V segment lost 3 bases and the J segment 0 bases; nucleotides outside the gene matches: 8. The germline V gene has CDR1 SGHAT and CDR2 FQDESV (reference sequence). CDR3 protein: CASSLSSGPSSYNEQFF. The CDR3 region has the DNA TGTGCCAGCAGCTTGTCTAGCGGACCGAGCTCCTACAATGAGCAGTTCTTC.

The chain uses TRBV7-2 and TRBJ2-1; 8 positions match TRBD2. This CDR3 region has 15 residues. Per the germline V gene, CDR1 is SGHTA and CDR2 is FQGNSA. The junction had 4 bases not matched to a gene; V was cut back by 3 bases and J by 3 bases. The chain's CDR3 is CASSFSGADYNEQFF. CDR3 DNA sequence: TGTGCCAGCAGCTTTAGCGGGGCGGACTACAATGAGCAGTTCTTC.

The chain carries TRBV5-6 and TRBJ2-7; possibly TRBD1 or TRBD2 for D (5 bases each). The CDR3 has 17 residues. V was trimmed by 4 bases and J by 4 bases, leaving 24 bases between them. In germline, CDR1 is SGHDT, CDR2 YYEEEE. DNA of the CDR3: TGTGCCAGCAGCCTTTTCTTTGGGACCTTCGTCCAATACGAGCAGTACTTC. This codes for CASSLFFGTFVQYEQYF.

The chain recombines TRBV2 with TRBJ2-1; 14 positions agree with TRBD2. The CDR3 contains 20 residues. V shed 1 base, J shed 4 bases, and the junction held 12 bases outside the gene matches. CDR1 and CDR2 from the germline V gene are SNHLY and FYNNEI. CDR3 protein: CASSEGAGLAGGGAYNEQFF. The CDR3 nucleotides read TGTGCCAGCAGTGAAGGGGCTGGACTAGCGGGAGGAGGGGCTTACAATGAGCAGTTCTTC.

This chain joins TRBV30 and TRBJ2-7; 7 nucleotides agree with TRBD2. The germline V gene has CDR1 GTSNPN and CDR2 SVGIG (reference sequence). This CDR3 contains 13 residues. Unmatched junction bases numbered 8, after V lost 5 bases and J lost 4 bases. As DNA, the CDR3 is TGTGCCTGGTGTTTAGCGGGCGGATACGAGCAGTACTTC. This codes for CAWCLAGGYEQYF.